This is a list of T cell receptor beta chains from one sample in a study of blood T cell repertoires in COVID-19. Repertoires were generated with immunoSEQ multiplex PCR, while TCRdb's copy carries only in-frame clones and drops some. The repertoire holds about 100,000 clones, with 88% as singletons. The sample taken for sequencing was peripheral blood. All receptors derive from a human donor in a cohort sampled during active COVID-19. CDR3s include the opening cysteine and the closing phenylalanine or tryptophan. The D gene is left open where the match is weak. A clone size is listed for some rows: how often the clone was seen (once, few, many), or a class if it is expanded.

len | j_gene | v_gene | d_gene | abundance | CDR3aa | CDR3nt
16 | TRBJ2-7 | TRBV3-1/TRBV3-2 | NA | NA | CASSQRDTAGSYEQYF | TGTGCCAGCAGCCAAAGGGACACCGCCGGGTCCTACGAGCAGTACTTC
17 | TRBJ1-4 | TRBV5-3 | NA | NA | CARSLFTLDRTDEKLFF | TGTGCCAGAAGCTTGTTTACCCTCGACAGAACCGATGAAAAACTGTTTTTT
15 | TRBJ2-3 | TRBV5-5 | TRBD1 | NA | CASSLWDSRTDTQYF | TGTGCCAGCAGCTTATGGGACAGCCGCACAGATACGCAGTATTTT
16 | TRBJ1-2 | TRBV6-2/TRBV6-3 | NA | once | CASSYSNIETNYGYTF | TGTGCCAGCAGTTACTCGAATATAGAGACTAACTATGGCTACACCTTC
15 | TRBJ2-1 | TRBV25-1 | TRBD2 | few | CASTRGGGPTNEQFF | TGTGCCAGTACCCGGGGGGGCGGGCCAACCAATGAGCAGTTCTTC
14 | TRBJ2-5 | TRBV7-9 | NA | NA | CASSTDTKRETQYF | TGTGCCAGCAGCACCGATACCAAGCGAGAGACCCAGTACTTC
13 | TRBJ2-7 | TRBV10-3 | NA | NA | CAISESGRVEQYF | TGTGCCATCAGTGAGTCAGGCAGGGTCGAGCAGTACTTC
18 | TRBJ2-3 | TRBV14 | TRBD2 | NA | CASSREPGNRGSADTQYF | TGTGCCAGCAGTCGCGAGCCCGGAAATCGCGGGAGCGCAGATACGCAGTATTTT
11 | TRBJ2-7 | TRBV12-3/TRBV12-4 | NA | NA | CASSSAYEQYF | TGTGCCAGCAGTTCCGCCTACGAGCAGTACTTC
14 | TRBJ2-4 | TRBV11-1 | NA | NA | CASSPRDNMDIQYF | TGTGCCAGCAGCCCACGGGACAACATGGACATTCAGTACTTC
16 | TRBJ2-3 | TRBV13 | NA | once | CASSGQTVGPRDTQYF | TGTGCCAGCAGCGGCCAAACGGTGGGCCCGAGAGATACGCAGTATTTT
14 | TRBJ2-5 | TRBV6-5 | TRBD1 | NA | CASKQGGLQETQYF | TGTGCCAGTAAACAGGGGGGACTCCAAGAGACCCAGTACTTC
14 | TRBJ2-7 | TRBV30 | TRBD2 | NA | CAWSVLAGPYEQYF | TGTGCCTGGAGTGTGCTAGCGGGACCCTACGAGCAGTACTTC
13 | TRBJ1-1 | TRBV6-5 | NA | NA | CATRGARRTEAFF | TGTGCCACTCGGGGGGCCCGGAGGACTGAAGCTTTCTTT
14 | TRBJ2-1 | TRBV2 | TRBD1 | once | CASRDRAQNNEQFF | TGTGCCAGCCGGGACAGGGCGCAAAACAATGAGCAGTTCTTC
16 | TRBJ2-2 | TRBV7-2 | TRBD1 | once | CASSSSGTGRGGELFF | TGTGCCAGCAGCTCTTCCGGGACAGGGAGGGGCGGGGAGCTGTTTTTT